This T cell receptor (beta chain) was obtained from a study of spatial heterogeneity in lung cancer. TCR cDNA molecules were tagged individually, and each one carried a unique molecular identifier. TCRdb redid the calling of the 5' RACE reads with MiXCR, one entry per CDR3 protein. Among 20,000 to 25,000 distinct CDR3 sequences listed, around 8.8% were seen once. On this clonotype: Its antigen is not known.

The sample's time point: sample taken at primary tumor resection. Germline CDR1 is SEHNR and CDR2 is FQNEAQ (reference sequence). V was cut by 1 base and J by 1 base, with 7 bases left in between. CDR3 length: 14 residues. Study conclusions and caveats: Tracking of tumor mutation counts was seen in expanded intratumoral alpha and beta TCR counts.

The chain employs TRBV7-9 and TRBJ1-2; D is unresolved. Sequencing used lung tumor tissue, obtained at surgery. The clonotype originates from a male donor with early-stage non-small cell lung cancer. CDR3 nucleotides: TGTGCCAGCAGCTTAGGAGGTATTAACTATGGCTACACCTTC. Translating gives CASSLGGINYGYTF.